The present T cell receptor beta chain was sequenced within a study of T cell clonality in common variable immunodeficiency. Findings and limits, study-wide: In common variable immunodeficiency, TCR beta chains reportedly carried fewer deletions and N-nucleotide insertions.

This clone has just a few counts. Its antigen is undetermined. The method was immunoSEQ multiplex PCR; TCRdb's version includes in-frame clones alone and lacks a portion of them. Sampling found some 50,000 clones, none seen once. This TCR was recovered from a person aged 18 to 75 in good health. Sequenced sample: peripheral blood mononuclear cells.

CDR3 region: CASSPARVEAFF. The CDR3 DNA, read in part, is TGTGCCAGCTCACCCGCGAGGGTTGAA. V and J are TRBV18 and TRBJ1-1, with no clear D. Coverage ceases 3 residues before the CDR3 finishes, and the germline J gene fills in the end. The germline gives CDR1 KGHSH, CDR2 LQKENI. The CDR3 loop spans 12 amino acids. Between the trimmed V and J ends, which lost 3 bases and 7 bases, there was a span of 9 bases.